This TCR beta chain was found in a study of blood T cell repertoires in COVID-19. Study-level information: The samples span acute and convalescent COVID-19 from the United States, Italy and Spain. PBMCs, B-cell-depleted T cells, or T cells were the source of the cDNA or gDNA that made up the material.

The length of the CDR3 is 15 residues. In germline, CDR1 is SGHAT, CDR2 FQDESV (reference sequence). The V segment lost 6 bases and the J segment 6 bases; nucleotides outside the gene matches: 9. As originally analysed: Reference gene primer amplification gave nucleated cell count estimates. Clones were sequenced by immunoSEQ multiplex PCR, and TCRdb holds only the in-frame ones, with some missing. D and trimming were read from the DNA, whereas the V and J calls and clone size are those reported in that table. The top ten hold less than 20% of the sample, which has about 190,000 clones, 80% to 85% seen once.

This sequence was found in a human donor in a cohort sampled during active COVID-19. Sequencing input: peripheral blood. The chain employs TRBV11-1 and TRBJ2-2; 8 bases align to TRBD1. CDR3 sequence: CASSLDRVESGELFF. CDR3 DNA sequence: TGTGCCAGCAGTTTGGACAGGGTGGAGTCCGGGGAGCTGTTTTTT.